These 17 T cell receptor beta chains were all obtained from the same sample, sequenced in a study of CD8 T cells in Susac syndrome. It was with random hexamers that about 0.45 to 1 ug RNA was reverse transcribed. TCRdb redid the calling of the immunoSEQ multiplex PCR reads with MiXCR, one entry per CDR3 protein. The sample contains about 140,000 distinct CDR3 sequences, 94% of which appear only once. The sample was CD8+ T cells from PBMCs. The source of these receptors is a human donor in good health.

V usage is TRBV5-1 and J usage is TRBJ2-5; tentatively, D is TRBD1 or TRBD2 (6 bases each). The CDR3 consists of 14 residues. Germline assignment: CDR1 SGHRS and CDR2 YFSETQ. With 4 bases removed from V and 3 bases from J, the gap between germline ends came to 13 bases. The CDR3 DNA follows: TGCGCCAGCAGCAGTGTGGGGGGCGAAGAGACCCAGTACTTC. Its translation: CASSSVGGEETQYF.

The rearrangement joins TRBV6-5 to TRBJ2-3; no clear D. The V end was cut by 4 bases, the J end by 1 base, with 15 bases between. From germline, CDR1 is MNHEY and CDR2 SVGAGI. This CDR3 comprises 16 residues. The CDR3 DNA follows: TGTGCCAGCAGTTCACCGAACGGTTTCGGCACAGATACGCAGTATTTT. This translates into CASSSPNGFGTDTQYF.

In its sample, this clonotype was seen once. The chain joins TRBV13 to TRBJ1-5; possible D gene TRBD1, 5 bases. The CDR3 extends over 15 amino acids. Trimming stripped 0 bases from V and 4 bases from J, with 10 bases between. From germline, CDR1 is PRHDT and CDR2 FYEKMQ (reference sequence). Here the CDR3 reads CASSLGRGGNQPQHF. In nucleotides, the CDR3 is TGTGCCAGCAGCTTAGGACGTGGGGGGAATCAGCCCCAGCATTTT.

The chain is built from TRBV29-1 and TRBJ2-2; D gene ambiguous. The germline gives CDR1 SQVTM, CDR2 ANQGSEA. This CDR3 has 13 amino acids. The CDR3 loop reads CSGILANTGELFF. For the CDR3, the DNA is TGCAGTGGGATACTCGCGAACACCGGGGAGCTGTTTTTT.

V usage is TRBV9 and J usage is TRBJ2-2; TRBD2 matches 16 bases. The trim removed 0 bases at V and 1 base at J, leaving 9 bases unmatched. Germline values: CDR1 SGDLS, CDR2 YYNGEE. CDR3 size: 21 residues. CDR3 residues: CASSVAKGTSGRARNTGELFF. The DNA for the CDR3 is TGTGCCAGCAGCGTAGCTAAAGGGACTAGCGGGAGGGCCAGGAACACCGGGGAGCTGTTTTTT.

This chain links TRBV24-1 with TRBJ2-7, with no clear D. Germline CDR1 KGHDR, CDR2 SFDVKD. CDR3 length equals 15 residues. Between the trimmed V and J ends, which lost 1 base and 3 bases, there was a span of 12 bases. Here the CDR3 DNA reads TGTGCCACCAGTGATTTTGAAGGGAAGATCTACGAGCAGTACTTC. Translated: CATSDFEGKIYEQYF.

The chain combines TRBV29-1 with TRBJ2-7; a possible D gene is TRBD1 (5 bases). The CDR3 totals 11 residues. Germline CDR1 is SQVTM and CDR2 is ANQGSEA. The V gene lost 6 bases and the J gene lost 5 bases, with 11 bases spanning the gap. In DNA form, the CDR3 reads TGCAGCGTGGACACCCCGGACGAGCAGTACTTC. This sequence encodes CSVDTPDEQYF.

The V call is TRBV27, the J call TRBJ1-5, with 8 bases identical to TRBD1. V shed 2 bases, J shed 2 bases, and the junction held 5 bases outside the gene matches. This CDR3 spans 16 amino acids. CDR1 is MNHEY, CDR2 SMNVEV, per germline (reference sequence). This CDR3 is CASSLPDRVGNQPQHF. The CDR3 DNA reads as TGTGCCAGCAGTTTACCGGACAGGGTGGGCAATCAGCCCCAGCATTTT.

The V and J genes are TRBV7-9 and TRBJ1-2; 7 bases are a match to TRBD1. The V and J ends lost 11 bases and 6 bases, in that order; junction bases with no gene match: 6. This CDR3 contains 11 residues. Germline values: CDR1 SEHNR, CDR2 FQNEAQ (reference sequence). CDR3 amino acids: CAVPQGNGYTF. The DNA of the CDR3 is TGTGCCGTACCACAGGGGAATGGCTACACCTTC.

The rearrangement uses TRBV28 and TRBJ1-1; the D is unclear. The CDR3 is made up of 14 amino acids. Germline V gene lookup returns CDR1 MDHEN and CDR2 SYDVKM. V lost 2 bases, J lost 1 base, and 8 bases lay in between. In nucleotides, the CDR3 is TGTGCCAGCAGTTTACCCCGCGGGAACACTGAAGCTTTCTTT. Residues: CASSLPRGNTEAFF. Using reference TRBV28 and TRBJ1-1 for the parts outside the CDR3, the full variable domain is DVKVTQSSRYLVKRTGEKVFLECVQDMDHENMFWYRQDPGLGLRLIYFSYDVKMKEKGDIPEGYSVSREKKERFSLILESASTNQTSMYLCASSLPRGNTEAFFGQGTRLTVV.

The chain employs TRBV29-1 and TRBJ2-7; D is ambiguous. The CDR3 covers 13 residues. V shed 7 bases and J shed 2 bases, with 15 bases lying between them. CDR1 SQVTM and CDR2 ANQGSEA come from the germline V gene. CDR3 in amino acids: CSATLLLPYEQYF. In DNA form, the CDR3 reads TGCAGCGCCACCCTATTACTTCCCTACGAGCAGTACTTC.

V gene TRBV29-1 combines with J gene TRBJ2-3; D not certain. The germline V gene encodes CDR1 SQVTM and CDR2 ANQGSEA. This CDR3 is 11 amino acids long. V lost 5 bases and J 6 bases, leaving 9 bases between the germline ends. Written as DNA, the CDR3 is TGCAGCGTTCCCCTTCCGGATACGCAGTATTTT. Encoded protein: CSVPLPDTQYF.

This chain uses TRBV7-6 with TRBJ2-3; no firm D call. The CDR3 length is 15 residues. Trimming pared 0 bases from V and 2 bases from J, leaving 9 bases between. The germline gives CDR1 SGHVS, CDR2 FNYEAQ. The CDR3, as DNA: TGTGCCAGCAGCTTAGCTGGTGGGAACACAGATACGCAGTATTTT. As protein: CASSLAGGNTDTQYF. The whole variable domain, remainder taken from reference TRBV7-6 and TRBJ2-3, is GAGVSQSPRYKVTKRGQDVALRCDPISGHVSLYWYRQALGQGPEFLTYFNYEAQQDKSGLPNDRFSAERPEGSISTLTIQRTEQRDSAMYRCASSLAGGNTDTQYFGPGTRLTVL.

The chain links TRBV3-1 to TRBJ2-5; D unresolved. Germline values: CDR1 LGHDT, CDR2 YNNKEL (reference sequence). The CDR3 spans 13 residues. Trimming shortened V by 1 base and J by 1 base, and 4 bases separated the two germline ends. In DNA form, the CDR3 reads TGTGCCAGCAGCCAAGGAAGCCAAGAGACCCAGTACTTC. Its translation: CASSQGSQETQYF.

The V gene is TRBV19, the J gene TRBJ2-7; 8 nucleotides line up with TRBD2. Trimming cost V 1 base and J 5 bases; bases outside gene matches: 4. CDR1 is LNHDA, CDR2 SQIVND, per germline (reference sequence). The CDR3 sequence is 14 residues long. CDR3 region: CASSIATGGHEQYF. The CDR3 bases are TGTGCCAGTAGTATAGCCACGGGAGGGCACGAGCAGTACTTC. The whole variable domain, remainder taken from reference TRBV19 and TRBJ2-7, is DGGITQSPKYLFRKEGQNVTLSCEQNLNHDAMYWYRQDPGQGLRLIYYSQIVNDFQKGDIAEGYSVSREKKESFPLTVTSAQKNPTAFYLCASSIATGGHEQYFGPGTRLTVT.

The chain uses TRBV2 and TRBJ2-1, with D hard to call. V was clipped by 10 bases and J by 9 bases, with 16 bases between them. CDR3 length: 12 residues. Germline loops: CDR1 SNHLY, CDR2 FYNNEI. Here the CDR3 reads CATRAPAGEQFF. CDR3 nucleotides: TGTGCCACCCGGGCCCCCGCTGGTGAGCAGTTCTTC. The entire variable domain, with the rest obtained from reference TRBV2 and TRBJ2-1, is as follows: EPEVTQTPSHQVTQMGQEVILRCVPISNHLYFYWYRQILGQKVEFLVSFYNNEISEKSEIFDDQFSVERPDGSNFTLKIRSTKLEDSAMYFCATRAPAGEQFFGPGTRLTVL.

The chain uses TRBV28 and TRBJ1-1, with a possible D match to TRBD1 (5 bases). CDR1 and CDR2 (germline): MDHEN, SYDVKM. The length of the CDR3 is 13 residues. V was pared by 7 bases and J by 0 bases, with 9 bases between. The CDR3 is CASMGRMNTEAFF. CDR3 DNA sequence: TGTGCCAGCATGGGACGGATGAACACTGAAGCTTTCTTT. Variable domain in full (rest from reference TRBV28 and TRBJ1-1): DVKVTQSSRYLVKRTGEKVFLECVQDMDHENMFWYRQDPGLGLRLIYFSYDVKMKEKGDIPEGYSVSREKKERFSLILESASTNQTSMYLCASMGRMNTEAFFGQGTRLTVV.